Listed below are T cell receptor beta chains from one sample, sequenced in a study of cytomegalovirus exposure and HLA in healthy donors. Measured with immunoSEQ multiplex PCR; TCRdb has only the in-frame clones, and not every one. The repertoire holds roughly 84,000 clones, with roughly four fifths as singletons. The sequenced sample consisted of PBMCs. Receptors were obtained from a human donor in good health. Both conserved end residues are part of each CDR3. Fields, in order: V gene, J gene, clone size, D gene, CDR3 DNA, CDR3 protein. The D gene is left open where the match is weak. Clone size is shown for a subset of rows, as once, few, many or a class of expanded clone.

>TRBV6-5|TRBJ1-1|few|TRBD1
TGTGCCAGCAGAAAAACAGGGGGCAGAGAAGCTTTCTTT
CASRKTGGREAFF
>TRBV5-1|TRBJ2-1|few|.
TGCGCCAGCAGCTCCCGACTAGACAATGAGCAGTTCTTC
CASSSRLDNEQFF
>TRBV18|TRBJ2-1|.|TRBD1
TGTGCCAGCTCACCAAGGGGCCGCCGGGACAGAGTACACAATGAGCAGTTCTTC
CASSPRGRRDRVHNEQFF
>TRBV2|TRBJ2-5|.|TRBD2
TGTGCCAGCAACTTACAGGGACTAGCGGAAGAGACCCAGTACTTC
CASNLQGLAEETQYF
>TRBV29-1|TRBJ2-3|.|.
TGCAGCGTTGAAGGGCCAACCAGCACAGATACGCAGTATTTT
CSVEGPTSTDTQYF
>TRBV6-5|TRBJ2-2|.|.
TGTGCCAGCAGTTACTCCCGGGACATCCCCGGGGAGCTGTTTTTT
CASSYSRDIPGELFF
>TRBV2|TRBJ2-5|once|.
TGTGCCAGCAGCTACACGGAGGAGACCCAGTACTTC
CASSYTEETQYF
>TRBV5-6|TRBJ2-5|.|TRBD2
TGTGCCAGCAGCCTGGCGAGCGGGGGGTTTCAAGAGACCCAGTACTTC
CASSLASGGFQETQYF
>TRBV4-1|TRBJ2-3|once|.
TGCGCCAGCAGCCAAGGACAGGCAGATACGCAGTATTTT
CASSQGQADTQYF
>TRBV6-6|TRBJ1-2|.|TRBD1
TGTGCCAGCAGTTACTGGGTCGACAGGGAGAACTATGGCTACACCTTC
CASSYWVDRENYGYTF
>TRBV2|TRBJ2-1|.|TRBD2
TGTGCCAGCATCCCTATAGCGGGGGGGACCAATGAGCAGTTCTTC
CASIPIAGGTNEQFF
>TRBV19|TRBJ1-1|.|TRBD1
TGTGCCAGTATAGGGCGGGACAGGAGAAACACTGAAGCTTTCTTT
CASIGRDRRNTEAFF
>TRBV4-3|TRBJ1-1|.|TRBD1
TGCGCCAGCAGCCAAGACCCGGGACAGGGGGTCACTGAAGCTTTCTTT
CASSQDPGQGVTEAFF
>TRBV2|TRBJ1-5|.|TRBD1
TGTGCCAGCAGTGAAGTACAGGGGAATCAGCCCCAGCATTTT
CASSEVQGNQPQHF
>TRBV7-9|TRBJ1-2|.|TRBD1
TGTGCCAGCAGCGACGGGACAGGGAATGGCTACACCTTC
CASSDGTGNGYTF
>TRBV11-2|TRBJ1-1|.|.
TGTGCCAGCAGCCTAACAGAGAACACTGAAGCTTTCTTT
CASSLTENTEAFF
>TRBV19|TRBJ1-6|.|TRBD1
TGTGCCAGTAGTCCGGACAGGGGCGGTGGTTCACCCCTCCACTTT
CASSPDRGGGSPLHF
>TRBV9|TRBJ2-1|.|TRBD2
TGTGCCAGCAGCGTAGCTAGATTAGCGGGGGGGCTTGGCGATGAGCAGTTCTTC
CASSVARLAGGLGDEQFF
>TRBV7-9|TRBJ2-2|once|.
TGTGCCAGCAGCCGCGGGTCTACCGGCGTGGACACCGGGGAGCTGTTTTTT
CASSRGSTGVDTGELFF
>TRBV4-3|TRBJ2-2|once|TRBD2
TGCGCCAGCAGCCAATTCGGAGCGGGGGGACCCGGGGAGCTGTTTTTT
CASSQFGAGGPGELFF
>TRBV6-1|TRBJ2-2|.|.
TGTGCCAGCAGTGAAGTGAGCATGGACATTTTCACCGGGGAGCTGTTTTTT
CASSEVSMDIFTGELFF
>TRBV6-6|TRBJ2-7|.|TRBD1
TGTGCCAGCAGCTACGACAGGGTCGAGCAGTACTTC
CASSYDRVEQYF
>TRBV5-5|TRBJ1-3|.|.
TGTGCCAGCAGCTCCGGACAACAGGGCCCGGGAAACACCATATATTTT
CASSSGQQGPGNTIYF